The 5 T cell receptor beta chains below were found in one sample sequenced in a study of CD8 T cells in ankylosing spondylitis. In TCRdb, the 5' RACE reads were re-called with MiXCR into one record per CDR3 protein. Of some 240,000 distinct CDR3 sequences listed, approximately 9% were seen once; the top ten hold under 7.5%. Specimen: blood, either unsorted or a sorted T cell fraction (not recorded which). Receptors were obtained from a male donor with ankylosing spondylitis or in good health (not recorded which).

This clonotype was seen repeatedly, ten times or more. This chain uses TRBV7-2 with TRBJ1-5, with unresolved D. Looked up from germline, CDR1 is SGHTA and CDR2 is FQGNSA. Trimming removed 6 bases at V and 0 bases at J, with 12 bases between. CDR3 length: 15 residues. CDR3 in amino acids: CASSSTVYSNQPQHF. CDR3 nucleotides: TGTGCCAGCAGTTCCACGGTGTATAGCAATCAGCCCCAGCATTTT.

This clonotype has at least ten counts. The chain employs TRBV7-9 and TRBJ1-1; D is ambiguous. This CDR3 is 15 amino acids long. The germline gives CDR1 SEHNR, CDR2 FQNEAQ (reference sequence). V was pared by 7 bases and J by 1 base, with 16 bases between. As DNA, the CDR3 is TGTGCCAGCACGATTCCGAGGGCAGCGAACACTGAAGCTTTCTTT. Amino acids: CASTIPRAANTEAFF.

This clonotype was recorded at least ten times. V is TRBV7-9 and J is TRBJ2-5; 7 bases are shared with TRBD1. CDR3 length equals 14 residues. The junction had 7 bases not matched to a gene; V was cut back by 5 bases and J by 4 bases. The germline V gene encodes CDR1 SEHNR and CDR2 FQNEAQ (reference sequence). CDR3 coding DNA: TGTGCCAGCAGCCCGAGACCAGGGGGAGAGACCCAGTACTTC. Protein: CASSPRPGGETQYF.

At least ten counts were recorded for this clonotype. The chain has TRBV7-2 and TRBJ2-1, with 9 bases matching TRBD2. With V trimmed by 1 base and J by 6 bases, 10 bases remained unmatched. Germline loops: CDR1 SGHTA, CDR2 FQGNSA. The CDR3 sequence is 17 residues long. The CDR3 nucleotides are TGTGCCAGCAGCTTAGGGGGCGGTAGCGGGGGTGTCAATGAGCAGTTCTTC. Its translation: CASSLGGGSGGVNEQFF.

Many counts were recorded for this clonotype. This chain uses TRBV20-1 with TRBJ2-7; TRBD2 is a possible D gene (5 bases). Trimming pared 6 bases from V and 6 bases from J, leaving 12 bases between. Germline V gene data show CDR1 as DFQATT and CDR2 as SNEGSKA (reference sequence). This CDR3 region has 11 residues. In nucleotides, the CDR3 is TGCAGTGCCCCTTCCGGGGTCGAGCAGTACTTC. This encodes CSAPSGVEQYF.